A single sample is the source of the 17 T cell receptor beta chains below, sequenced in a study of blood T cells in healthy people across ages. Using a J-beta primer mix together with a sample-barcoded 5' primer, a second PCR was run for roughly 7 to 11 cycles. TCRdb reprocessed the 5' RACE reads with MiXCR, giving one entry per CDR3 protein. The sample has 1.5 million to 1.8 million distinct CDR3 sequences, approximately 39% seen once. The sample taken for sequencing was blood. Every receptor here comes from a woman aged 18-30 years in good health.

V usage is TRBV15 and J usage is TRBJ1-5; no definite D call. The CDR3 contains 13 residues. Germline-derived CDR1 and CDR2 are LNHNV and YYDKDF (reference sequence). V was cut by 0 bases and J by 4 bases, with 4 bases left in between. Here the CDR3 reads CATSRDQNQPQHF. The CDR3 DNA reads as TGTGCCACCAGCAGAGATCAAAATCAGCCCCAGCATTTT.

This chain joins TRBV7-9 and TRBJ2-1; D is undetermined. CDR3 length equals 16 residues. Germline assignment: CDR1 SEHNR and CDR2 FQNEAQ (reference sequence). Trimming removed 5 bases at V and 4 bases at J, with 18 bases between. The CDR3 here is CASSEPGSTLYNEQFF. In DNA, the CDR3 is TGTGCCAGCAGCGAACCCGGGTCGACGCTTTACAATGAGCAGTTCTTC. Full variable domain (missing parts from reference TRBV7-9 and TRBJ2-1): DTGVSQNPRHKITKRGQNVTFRCDPISEHNRLYWYRQTLGQGPEFLTYFQNEAQLEKSRLLSDRFSAERPKGSFSTLEIQRTEQGDSAMYLCASSEPGSTLYNEQFFGPGTRLTVL.

This clonotype turned up a few times. J is TRBJ2-4 and V is TRBV7-8; 12 bases line up with TRBD1. CDR1 is SGHVS, CDR2 FQNEAQ, per germline. V dropped 4 bases and J dropped 5; count of bases not matched to a gene: 9. The CDR3 contains 17 residues. The CDR3 sequence is CASSSVGTGGFENIQYF. The DNA of the CDR3 is TGTGCCAGCAGCTCCGTGGGGACAGGGGGCTTTGAAAACATTCAGTACTTC.

As to this clonotype: One junction end does not reproduce the germline sequence, and a read error may be involved. This chain links TRBV7-2 with TRBJ2-7, with D perhaps matching TRBD2 (6 bases). CDR3 length: 13 amino acids. CDR1 SGHTA and CDR2 FQGNSA come from the germline V gene. Here the CDR3 reads CASTPGVPETQNF. In DNA form, the CDR3 reads TGTGCCAGCACCCCGGGGGTTCCGGAGACCCAGAACTTC.

This clonotype occurred a few times. The genes are TRBV6-1 and TRBJ1-2; D uncertain. V was shortened by 8 bases and J by 4 bases, with 14 bases between the two germline ends. Germline V gives CDR1 MNHNS, CDR2 SASEGT. This CDR3 has 13 amino acids. The CDR3 bases are TGTGCCAGCCGTGCTGGGCAATTCTATGGCTACACCTTC. It specifies CASRAGQFYGYTF.

Only a few counts were recorded for this clonotype. V gene TRBV6-5 combines with J gene TRBJ2-1, with TRBD2 identical over 7 bases. Germline lookup yields CDR1 MNHEY and CDR2 SVGAGI. CDR3 length: 14 amino acids. Trimming at V came to 6 bases and at J to 5 bases, leaving 7 bases not matched to a gene. The CDR3 loop is CASRWGGQNNEQFF. CDR3 sequence (DNA): TGTGCCAGCAGATGGGGAGGGCAGAACAATGAGCAGTTCTTC.

The J gene is TRBJ2-5, the V gene TRBV24-1; no clear D gene. This CDR3 is built from 14 residues. V was pared by 6 bases and J by 5 bases, with 15 bases between. Germline CDR1 is KGHDR and CDR2 is SFDVKD. CDR3 DNA sequence: TGTGCCACCAGTACCACCGCAGGCGAGGAGACCCAGTACTTC. Its protein product is CATSTTAGEETQYF.

This clonotype showed up just a few times. The rearrangement links TRBV20-1 to TRBJ1-6, with a possible D match to TRBD1 (6 bases). CDR3 length: 13 amino acids. The V end was cut by 0 bases, the J end by 10 bases, with 10 bases between. Germline V lookup: CDR1 DFQATT, CDR2 SNEGSKA (reference sequence). CDR3 residues: CSARDRGGSPLHF. CDR3 DNA: TGCAGTGCTAGAGACAGGGGAGGATCACCCCTCCACTTT.

The chain has TRBV10-3 and TRBJ2-1; D possibly corresponds to TRBD1 (5 bases). The last part of the DNA fits TRBJ2-7 better; the J call may be wrong. This CDR3 has 16 residues. The V gene's germline CDR1 is ENHRY and CDR2 SYGVKD. The CDR3 bases are TGTGCCATCAGTGAGTCCGCAGGGATTTTCTACAATGAGCAGTACTTC. This codes for CAISESAGIFYNEQYF.

This clonotype has ten or more counts. The chain has TRBV4-1 and TRBJ2-7, with TRBD2 identical over 11 bases. The germline CDR1 and CDR2 sequences are MGHRA and YSYEKL. The CDR3 is made up of 16 amino acids. The V segment lost 3 bases and the J segment 3 bases; nucleotides outside the gene matches: 7. CDR3 nucleotide sequence: TGCGCCAGCAGCCACCTACTAGCGGGGGCGGTCTACGAGCAGTACTTC. This codes for CASSHLLAGAVYEQYF.

J is TRBJ1-2 and V is TRBV2; D perhaps matches TRBD1 (6 bases). This CDR3 is built from 14 residues. V was cut by 7 bases and J by 4 bases, with 16 bases left in between. Germline assignment: CDR1 SNHLY and CDR2 FYNNEI. The CDR3: CASTLQGSSYGYTF. The CDR3 nucleotides read TGTGCCAGCACCCTACAGGGTTCTAGCTATGGCTACACCTTC.

V gene TRBV18 combines with J gene TRBJ2-7, with D tentatively TRBD1 or TRBD2 (5 bases each). Germline V gives CDR1 KGHSH, CDR2 LQKENI. This CDR3 spans 14 amino acids. V was trimmed by 6 bases and J by 1 base, leaving 13 bases between them. The CDR3: CASSPGRWSYEQYF. CDR3 bases: TGTGCCAGCTCTCCGGGGCGATGGTCCTACGAGCAGTACTTC. The whole variable domain, remainder taken from reference TRBV18 and TRBJ2-7, is NAGVMQNPRHLVRRRGQEARLRCSPMKGHSHVYWYRQLPEEGLKFMVYLQKENIIDESGMPKERFSAEFPKEGPSILRIQQVVRGDSAAYFCASSPGRWSYEQYFGPGTRLTVT.

J is TRBJ2-5 and V is TRBV5-6; D remains unclear. The J call may not be correct, given that the DNA end is closer to TRBJ2-7. Germline loops: CDR1 SGHDT, CDR2 YYEEEE. CDR3 length: 12 amino acids. The CDR3 reads CASSLDSFEQYF. DNA for the CDR3: TGTGCCAGCAGCTTGGACAGTTTCGAGCAGTACTTC.

This clonotype was observed once. The chain recombines TRBV6-2 or TRBV6-3 with TRBJ1-2; 10 nucleotides agree with TRBD1. V shed 6 bases, J shed 5 bases, and the junction held 9 bases outside the gene matches. From germline, CDR1 is MNHEY and CDR2 SVGEGT. This CDR3 region has 15 residues. For the CDR3, the DNA is TGTGCCAGCAGCCGGGGACAGGGGCGCCTATATGGCTACACCTTC. This codes for CASSRGQGRLYGYTF.

This chain links TRBV28 with TRBJ1-3; a possible D gene is TRBD1 (6 bases). Germline-derived CDR1 and CDR2 are MDHEN and SYDVKM. Trimming cost V 4 bases and J 1 base, with 8 bases left between them. CDR3 length: 14 residues. CDR3 in amino acids: CASSSGQSGNTIYF. The CDR3 bases are TGTGCCAGCAGTTCTGGACAGTCTGGAAACACCATATATTTT.

The V call is TRBV27, the J call TRBJ2-1; D might be TRBD2 (6 bases). Trimming took 9 bases from V and 4 from J, leaving 19 bases between them. The CDR3 consists of 15 residues. Germline-derived CDR1 and CDR2 are MNHEY and SMNVEV (reference sequence). In nucleotides, the CDR3 is TGTGCCAGTAACCCCGGGACTCGACTATACAATGAGCAGTTCTTC. Its translation: CASNPGTRLYNEQFF.

This clonotype was observed a handful of times. J is TRBJ2-1 and V is TRBV24-1; TRBD2 agrees at 8 bases. Germline V CDR1 and CDR2: KGHDR, SFDVKD. The V segment lost 4 bases and the J segment 5 bases; nucleotides outside the gene matches: 6. CDR3 length: 15 amino acids. The chain's CDR3 is CATSETGTRHNEQFF. The CDR3 nucleotides read TGTGCCACCAGTGAAACCGGGACTAGACACAATGAGCAGTTCTTC.